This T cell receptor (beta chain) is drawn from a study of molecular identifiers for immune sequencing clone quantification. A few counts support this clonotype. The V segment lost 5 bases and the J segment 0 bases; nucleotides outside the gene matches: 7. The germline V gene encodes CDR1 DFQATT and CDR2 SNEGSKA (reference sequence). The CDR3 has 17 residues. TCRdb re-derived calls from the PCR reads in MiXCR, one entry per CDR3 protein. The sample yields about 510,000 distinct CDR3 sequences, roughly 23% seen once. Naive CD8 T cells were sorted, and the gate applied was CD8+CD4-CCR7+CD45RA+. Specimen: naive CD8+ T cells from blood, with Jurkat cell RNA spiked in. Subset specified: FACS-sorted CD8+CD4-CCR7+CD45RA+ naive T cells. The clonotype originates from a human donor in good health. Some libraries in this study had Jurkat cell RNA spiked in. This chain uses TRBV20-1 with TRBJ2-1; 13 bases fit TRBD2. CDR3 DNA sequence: TGCAGTGCTTCCGAACTAGCGGGGGGGCTCTCCTACAATGAGCAGTTCTTC. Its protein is CSASELAGGLSYNEQFF.